These 7 T cell receptor beta chains originate from one sample sequenced in a study of blood T cells in healthy people across ages. Alongside a J-beta primer mix, a sample-barcoded 5' primer served in a second PCR lasting 7 to 11 cycles. TCRdb re-called the 5' RACE reads through MiXCR, storing one row per CDR3 protein. The data show roughly 1,700,000 distinct CDR3 sequences, about 28% seen once. What was sequenced was blood. These receptors all stem from a woman between 25 and 40 years old in good health.

V gene TRBV30 combines with J gene TRBJ1-4; D is unclear. The CDR3 loop spans 12 amino acids. Germline assignment: CDR1 GTSNPN and CDR2 SVGIG (reference sequence). The DNA of the CDR3 is TGTGCGGGGAGTCTCGTTAATGAAAAACTGTTTTTT. It yields the protein CAGSLVNEKLFF. The variable domain in full, with the rest retrieved from reference TRBV30 and TRBJ1-4, is SQTIHQWPATLVQPVGSPLSLECTVEGTSNPNLYWYRQAAGRGLQLLFYSVGIGQISSEVPQNLSASRPQDRQFILSSKKLLLSDSGFYLCAGSLVNEKLFFGSGTQLSVL.

This clonotype was detected only a few times. The rearrangement links TRBV12-3 or TRBV12-4 to TRBJ2-3; TRBD1 is a possible D gene (5 bases). Trimming removed 3 bases from V and 2 bases from J, with 12 bases in between. The length of the CDR3 is 15 residues. In DNA form, the CDR3 reads TGTGCCAGCAGTTTGAAACAGGATTACACAGATACGCAGTATTTT. Encoded protein: CASSLKQDYTDTQYF.

The chain employs TRBV14 and TRBJ2-7; 7 bases are a match to TRBD1. The V and J ends lost 8 bases and 3 bases, in that order; junction bases with no gene match: 10. This CDR3 spans 14 amino acids. Germline V gives CDR1 SGHDN, CDR2 FVKESK. CDR3 amino acids: CASGIRDRIYEQYF. CDR3 in DNA: TGTGCCAGCGGCATACGGGACAGAATCTACGAGCAGTACTTC. Full variable domain (rest looked up from reference TRBV14 and TRBJ2-7): EAGVTQFPSHSVIEKGQTVTLRCDPISGHDNLYWYRRVMGKEIKFLLHFVKESKQDESGMPNNRFLAERTGGTYSTLKVQPAELEDSGVYFCASGIRDRIYEQYFGPGTRLTVT.

This clonotype was counted only a few times. This chain joins TRBV29-1 and TRBJ2-5; 10 bases are a match to TRBD1. V lost 8 bases and J lost 4; bases outside the gene matches: 7. Looked up from germline, CDR1 is SQVTM and CDR2 is ANQGSEA. There are 13 residues in the CDR3. CDR3 coding DNA: TGCAGCATTTTGACAGGGGGCATAGAGACCCAGTACTTC. Its translation is CSILTGGIETQYF.

The chain links TRBV11-2 to TRBJ2-3; D may match TRBD1 or TRBD2 (5 bases each). The length of the CDR3 is 17 residues. Trimming stripped 2 bases from V and 8 bases from J, with 23 bases between. Germline values: CDR1 SGHAT, CDR2 FQNNGV. This CDR3 reads CASSLKSSGTLGATQYF. DNA of the CDR3: TGTGCCAGCAGCTTAAAATCCTCCGGGACGCTAGGTGCTACGCAGTATTTT. Supplemented by reference TRBV11-2 and TRBJ2-3, the full variable domain reads EAGVAQSPRYKIIEKRQSVAFWCNPISGHATLYWYQQILGQGPKLLIQFQNNGVVDDSQLPKDRFSAERLKGVDSTLKIQPAKLEDSAVYLCASSLKSSGTLGATQYFGPGTRLTVL.

This clonotype occurred many times. V and J are TRBV29-1 and TRBJ2-7; TRBD1 agrees at 10 bases. This CDR3 contains 13 residues. Germline V CDR1 and CDR2: SQVTM, ANQGSEA. The J segment lost 5 bases and the V segment lost 7 bases, leaving 8 bases of the junction unmatched. CDR3 residues: CSAGDRGRDEQYF. Written as DNA, the CDR3 is TGCAGCGCAGGAGACAGGGGGCGCGACGAGCAGTACTTC.

This sequence joins TRBV6-6 and TRBJ2-1; 9 bases agree with TRBD2. With 10 bases clipped from V and 9 bases from J, the junction kept 19 bases outside the gene matches. Per germline, CDR1 MNHNY and CDR2 SVGAGI (reference sequence). The CDR3 runs 16 residues. CDR3 coding DNA: TGTGCCACAGGGGGAGCGGGAGGATCTTGGGCTGGTGAGCAGTTCTTC. Its protein is CATGGAGGSWAGEQFF.